The sample holds a few counts of the clone carrying this TCR beta chain. As yet, its antigen is unknown. The sample is drawn from a study of CD8 T cells in ankylosing spondylitis. MiXCR, applied by TCRdb to the 5' RACE reads, yields one record per CDR3 protein. The sample consists of a few hundred thousand distinct CDR3 sequences, approximately 7.3% of them appearing once. Whole-study findings and limits: A TCR beta motif of eight or nine highly homologous variants seemed to mark ankylosing spondylitis blood.

This CDR3 has 15 residues. Per germline, CDR1 SEHNR and CDR2 FQNEAQ (reference sequence). Trimming pared 2 bases from V and 3 bases from J, leaving 11 bases between. Sequencing was performed on blood, either unsorted or a sorted T cell fraction (not recorded which). The TCR originated in a male donor with ankylosing spondylitis. This rearrangement joins TRBV7-9 to TRBJ2-1; D tentatively reads TRBD1 or TRBD2 (5 bases each). CDR3 nucleotides: TGTGCCAGCAGCTTACGGTCGGGACGCTACAATGAGCAGTTCTTC. The encoded protein is CASSLRSGRYNEQFF. Using reference TRBV7-9 and TRBJ2-1 for the parts outside the CDR3, the full variable domain is DTGVSQNPRHKITKRGQNVTFRCDPISEHNRLYWYRQTLGQGPEFLTYFQNEAQLEKSRLLSDRFSAERPKGSFSTLEIQRTEQGDSAMYLCASSLRSGRYNEQFFGPGTRLTVL.